Listed below are T cell receptor beta chains from one sample, sequenced in a study of OX40 agonist ivuxolimab in advanced cancers. The assay was immunoSEQ multiplex PCR, and TCRdb's table has in-frame clones only and misses some. Among more than 60,000 clones listed, less than 85% were seen once. The material was CD4+ or CD8+ T cells sorted from blood, obtained in a trial of the OX40 agonist ivuxolimab. All receptors come from an adult with an advanced solid tumor such as melanoma, head and neck, liver or kidney cancer. The CDR3 runs from the conserved cysteine through the conserved F or W. Fields, in order: clone size, V gene, J gene, D gene, CDR3 DNA, CDR3 protein. The D gene is left open where the match is weak. Only some rows state a clone size, as once, few, many or a class for expanded clones.

-	TRBV6-5	TRBJ2-5	-	TGTGCCAGCAGTTCTGCAGACGGGTACCAAGAGACCCAGTACTTC	CASSSADGYQETQYF
-	TRBV9	TRBJ1-2	-	TGTGCCAGCAGCGTAGGCGAGGGAGACTATGGCTACACCTTC	CASSVGEGDYGYTF
-	TRBV5-1	TRBJ2-4	TRBD1	TGCGCCAGCAGCTTTACAGGGGTTGGCAAAAACATTCAGTACTTC	CASSFTGVGKNIQYF
-	TRBV2	TRBJ1-6	TRBD1	TGTGCCAGCACCCAGGACAGGGGTGGATCACCCCTCCACTTT	CASTQDRGGSPLHF
-	TRBV19	TRBJ2-1	-	TGTGCCAGTAGTATACCAGGGCTGTCCTACAATGAGCAGTTCTTC	CASSIPGLSYNEQFF
-	TRBV5-1	TRBJ1-1	TRBD1	TGCGCCAGCAGCTATTTGACAGGGGGCGTTTCGAACACTGAAGCTTTCTTT	CASSYLTGGVSNTEAFF
-	TRBV5-4	TRBJ2-3	-	TGTGCCAGCAGCTTGGCAGGCCTCACAGATACGCAGTATTTT	CASSLAGLTDTQYF
-	TRBV9	TRBJ2-2	-	TGTGCCAGCAGCGTCAAAAGGGGGACCGGGGAGCTGTTTTTT	CASSVKRGTGELFF
-	TRBV4-2	TRBJ2-7	TRBD2	TGTGCCAGCAGCCAAGATGGTAGCGGGGTTTACGCCTACGAGCAGTACTTC	CASSQDGSGVYAYEQYF
-	TRBV6-5	TRBJ1-2	-	TGTGCCAGCAGTTCTGAGTATGGCTACACCTTC	CASSSEYGYTF
-	TRBV10-1	TRBJ2-3	-	TGCGCCAGCAGTGAGTCTCGTGGGCCCACAGATACGCAGTATTTT	CASSESRGPTDTQYF
-	TRBV4-1	TRBJ2-1	TRBD1	TGCGCCAGCAGCTTGCTGGGACAGGGCTCGGTCGATGAGCAGTTCTTC	CASSLLGQGSVDEQFF
-	TRBV5-1	TRBJ2-2	-	TGCGCCAGCAGCTTGGTGGACAGAGGGAACACCGGGGAGCTGTTTTTT	CASSLVDRGNTGELFF
-	TRBV6-5	TRBJ1-1	-	TGTGCCAGCAGTAAAGGTGGACAGCCGAACACTGAAGCTTTCTTT	CASSKGGQPNTEAFF
-	TRBV6-5	TRBJ2-7	TRBD1	TGTGCCAGCAGTCGGGGACAGGGAGTCTACGAGCAGTACTTC	CASSRGQGVYEQYF
-	TRBV27	TRBJ1-5	-	TGTGCCAGCAGTTTATACCCGCAGGGTATTGGTAGCAATCAGCCCCAGCATTTT	CASSLYPQGIGSNQPQHF
-	TRBV4-1	TRBJ2-7	-	TGCGCCAGCAGCCAAAGACTTTCCGAGACAGCCTCCTACGAGCAGTACTTC	CASSQRLSETASYEQYF
-	TRBV19	TRBJ2-7	TRBD2	TGTGCCAGTAGTATGGGCCTAGCGGTTACCTACGAGCAGTACTTC	CASSMGLAVTYEQYF
-	TRBV10-1	TRBJ2-3	TRBD1	TGCGCCAGCAGTCCTGGGACAGCCACAGATACGCAGTATTTT	CASSPGTATDTQYF
-	TRBV7-2	TRBJ2-3	-	TGTGCCAGCAGCTTAGGAGGGACACAATTTGGGGAGCAGTATTTT	CASSLGGTQFGEQYF
-	TRBV7-9	TRBJ2-2	-	TGTGCCAGCAGCTTAGCGCAGGTTGGCGGGGAGCTGTTTTTT	CASSLAQVGGELFF
-	TRBV7-3	TRBJ2-3	TRBD2	TGTGCCAGCAGCGCCAGACTAGCGGCCACAGATACGCAGTATTTT	CASSARLAATDTQYF
once	TRBV18	TRBJ2-3	TRBD1	TGTGCCAGCTCACCGGACAGGGGAGATACGCAGTATTTT	CASSPDRGDTQYF
-	TRBV25-1	TRBJ2-5	-	TGTGCCAGCAGCGGGAGCCCGTCGGAGACCCAGTACTTC	CASSGSPSETQYF
-	TRBV4-1	TRBJ1-1	-	TGCGCCAGCAGCCAAGTAGCCCTGGGATTCTCTGGGTCTGAAGCTTTCTTT	CASSQVALGFSGSEAFF
once	TRBV6-5	TRBJ2-7	TRBD1	TGTGCCAGCAGCCCCGGGACAGGGGTCTACGAGCAGTACTTC	CASSPGTGVYEQYF
-	TRBV28	TRBJ1-1	-	TGTGCCACTTACGCTCCGGGACAGAACACTGAAGCTTTCTTT	CATYAPGQNTEAFF
-	TRBV6-6	TRBJ2-3	TRBD2	TGTGCCAGCACCGAAGGACTAGCACTAAGCACAGATACGCAGTATTTT	CASTEGLALSTDTQYF
-	TRBV5-4	TRBJ1-6	TRBD1	TGTGCCAGCAGCTTGAAACAGGGGAACGCCTATAATTCACCCCTCCACTTT	CASSLKQGNAYNSPLHF
-	TRBV6-1	TRBJ1-1	TRBD1	TGTGCCAGCAGTGAAACTTTTGGGACAGGGAACACTGAAGCTTTCTTT	CASSETFGTGNTEAFF
-	TRBV5-4	TRBJ2-5	-	TGTGCCAGCAGCTGGGGGACGCGTCGGAGCGAAGAGACCCAGTACTTC	CASSWGTRRSEETQYF
-	TRBV19	TRBJ1-5	TRBD1	TGTGCCAGTAGCGGGACAGGGGATCAGCCCCAGCATTTT	CASSGTGDQPQHF
-	TRBV5-1	TRBJ2-2	TRBD1	TGCGCCAGCAGCTTGGCCGAACAGGGGGCCCCCGGGGAGCTGTTTTTT	CASSLAEQGAPGELFF
few	TRBV2	TRBJ2-1	TRBD2	TGTGCCAGCAGTGCGGGACTAGCGGACAATGAGCAGTTCTTC	CASSAGLADNEQFF
-	TRBV15	TRBJ1-2	-	TGTGCCACCAGCAGAGATCGGGCCCAGGGACGGGGCTACACCTTC	CATSRDRAQGRGYTF
-	TRBV29-1	TRBJ2-2	-	TGCAGCGTTGACAGGGGGAACACCGGGGAGCTGTTTTTT	CSVDRGNTGELFF
-	TRBV2	TRBJ2-1	-	TGTGCCAGCAGTGTTGTGGCAGAGGCTAATGGCGAGCAGTTCTTC	CASSVVAEANGEQFF
-	TRBV9	TRBJ2-2	TRBD1	TGTGCCAGCAGCGTCGCCGGGACAGGAACCGGGGAGCTGTTTTTT	CASSVAGTGTGELFF
-	TRBV27	TRBJ2-7	-	TGTGCCAGCAGCCGGAGAGGGACGGGCGAGCAGTACTTC	CASSRRGTGEQYF
-	TRBV19	TRBJ2-1	TRBD2	TGTGCCAGTAGCCCCGGGACTAGCGGGACGGCCTACAATGAGCAGTTCTTC	CASSPGTSGTAYNEQFF
-	TRBV5-6	TRBJ2-7	-	TGTGCCAACAGCCCCATCAGGAGAAAAGAATACGAGCAGTACTTC	CANSPIRRKEYEQYF
-	TRBV19	TRBJ1-2	TRBD1	TGTGCCAGTAGTATGGCGGGACAGGGATCCTATGGCTACACCTTC	CASSMAGQGSYGYTF
-	TRBV7-8	TRBJ2-5	-	TGTGCCAGCACCACCAGTCAGCACCAAGAGACCCAGTACTTC	CASTTSQHQETQYF
-	TRBV14	TRBJ1-2	TRBD1	TGTGCCAGCAGTCCGGGACAGACCCCCTATGGCTACACCTTC	CASSPGQTPYGYTF